What follows describes a single T cell receptor (beta chain). This sample is part of a study of blood T cell repertoires in COVID-19. This CDR3 spans 14 amino acids. V lost 6 bases, J lost 1 base, and 7 bases lay in between. Looked up from germline, CDR1 is KGHSH and CDR2 is LQKENI. Profiling relied on immunoSEQ multiplex PCR, and the TCRdb table lists in-frame clones only, not all of them. This table has fewer than 300,000 clones, approximately 90% appearing once. Specimen: peripheral blood. The TCR sequence derives from a woman between 45 and 65 years old with COVID-19, enrolled during active disease. The chain couples TRBV18 to TRBJ2-6; D gene ambiguous. The CDR3 loop reads CASSQVSGANVLTF. The CDR3 region has the DNA TGTGCCAGCTCCCAGGTGTCTGGGGCCAACGTCCTGACTTTC.